This T cell receptor beta chain appears in the sequencing data of a study of blood T cell repertoires in COVID-19. Those enrolled, adults aged roughly 18 to 95 years, came from some 23 US areas. The V end lost 3 bases, the J end lost 1 base, and 10 bases lay between the germline ends. CDR1 and CDR2 (germline): SNHLY, FYNNEI. CDR3 length: 16 amino acids. Original methodology: Reference gene primer amplification gave estimated nucleated cell counts. Clones were sequenced by immunoSEQ multiplex PCR, and TCRdb holds only the in-frame ones, with some missing. V and J calls plus clone size are reproduced from that table; the DNA served to infer D and trimming. The table has 400,000 or so clones, 88% seen once; the top ten hold 2% to 2.5%.

The sequence came from a woman in her 40s with acute COVID-19. What was sequenced was PBMCs or T cells enriched from blood (not recorded which). The chain carries TRBV2 and TRBJ2-6; D is perhaps TRBD1 (5 bases). The CDR3 here is CASSEVRASGANVLTF. DNA of the CDR3: TGTGCCAGCAGTGAGGTCAGGGCGTCTGGGGCCAACGTCCTGACTTTC.